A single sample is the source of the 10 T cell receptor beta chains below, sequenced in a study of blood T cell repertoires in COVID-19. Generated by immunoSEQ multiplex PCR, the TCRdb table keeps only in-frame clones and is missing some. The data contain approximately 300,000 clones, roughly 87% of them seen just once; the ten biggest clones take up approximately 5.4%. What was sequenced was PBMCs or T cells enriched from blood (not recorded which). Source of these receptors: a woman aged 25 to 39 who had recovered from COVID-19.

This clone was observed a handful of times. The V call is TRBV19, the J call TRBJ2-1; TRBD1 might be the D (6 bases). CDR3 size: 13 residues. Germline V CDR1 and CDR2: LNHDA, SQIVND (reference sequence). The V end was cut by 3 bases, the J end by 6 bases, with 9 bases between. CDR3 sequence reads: CASSIQGPNEQFF. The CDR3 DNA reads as TGTGCCAGTAGTATCCAGGGGCCCAATGAGCAGTTCTTC.

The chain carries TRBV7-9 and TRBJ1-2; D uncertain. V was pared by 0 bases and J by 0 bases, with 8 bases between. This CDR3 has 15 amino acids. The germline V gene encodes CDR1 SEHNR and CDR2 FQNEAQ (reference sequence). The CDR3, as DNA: TGTGCCAGCAGCTTAGCCCGTGACACTAACTATGGCTACACCTTC. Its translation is CASSLARDTNYGYTF.

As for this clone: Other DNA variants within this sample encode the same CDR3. The CDR3 region has the DNA TGCGCCAGCAGCCAGGGACTAGCGGGGGGACAAGAGACCCAGTACTTC. It is translated as CASSQGLAGGQETQYF. The genes are TRBV4-1 and TRBJ2-5, with 15 bases fitting TRBD2. This CDR3 is built from 16 residues. With V trimmed by 3 bases and J by 2 bases, 1 base remained unmatched. Germline assignment: CDR1 MGHRA and CDR2 YSYEKL.

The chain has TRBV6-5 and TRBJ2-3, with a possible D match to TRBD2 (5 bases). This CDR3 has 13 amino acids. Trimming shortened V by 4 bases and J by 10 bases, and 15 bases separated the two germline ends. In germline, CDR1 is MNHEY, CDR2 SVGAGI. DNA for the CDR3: TGTGCCAGCAGTTCCCGGCCCGGGCGGGCGCAGTATTTT. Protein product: CASSSRPGRAQYF.

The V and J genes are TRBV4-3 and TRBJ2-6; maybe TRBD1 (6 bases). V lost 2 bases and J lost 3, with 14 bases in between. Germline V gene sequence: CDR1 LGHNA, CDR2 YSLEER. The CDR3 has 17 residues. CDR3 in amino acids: CASSQNPKQGGANVLTF. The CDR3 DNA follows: TGCGCCAGCAGCCAAAATCCAAAACAGGGTGGGGCCAACGTCCTGACTTTC.

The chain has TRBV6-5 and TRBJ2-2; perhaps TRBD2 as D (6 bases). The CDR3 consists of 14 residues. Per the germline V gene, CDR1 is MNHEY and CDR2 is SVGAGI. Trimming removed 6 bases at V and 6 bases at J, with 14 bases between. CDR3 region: CASSQASGAGELFF. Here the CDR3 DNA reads TGTGCCAGCAGCCAGGCTTCGGGGGCCGGGGAGCTGTTTTTT.

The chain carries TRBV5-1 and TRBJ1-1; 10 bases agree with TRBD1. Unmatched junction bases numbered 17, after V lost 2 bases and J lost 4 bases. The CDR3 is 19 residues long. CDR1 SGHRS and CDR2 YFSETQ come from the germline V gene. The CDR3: CASSFGAGTGQGGATEAFF. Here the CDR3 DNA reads TGCGCCAGCAGCTTCGGCGCAGGAACCGGACAGGGGGGTGCCACTGAAGCTTTCTTT.

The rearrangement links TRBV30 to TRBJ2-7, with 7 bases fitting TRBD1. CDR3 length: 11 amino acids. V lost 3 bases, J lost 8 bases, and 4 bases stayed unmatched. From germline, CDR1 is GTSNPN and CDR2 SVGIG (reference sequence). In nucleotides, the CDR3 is TGTGCCTGGAGGACGGGACAGAAGCAGTACTTC. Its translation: CAWRTGQKQYF.

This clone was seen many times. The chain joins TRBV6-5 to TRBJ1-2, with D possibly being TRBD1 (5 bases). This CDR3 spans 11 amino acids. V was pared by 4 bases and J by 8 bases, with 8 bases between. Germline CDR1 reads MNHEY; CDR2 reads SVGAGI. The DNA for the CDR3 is TGTGCCAGCAGTTTGACAGAGGGCTACACCTTC. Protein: CASSLTEGYTF.

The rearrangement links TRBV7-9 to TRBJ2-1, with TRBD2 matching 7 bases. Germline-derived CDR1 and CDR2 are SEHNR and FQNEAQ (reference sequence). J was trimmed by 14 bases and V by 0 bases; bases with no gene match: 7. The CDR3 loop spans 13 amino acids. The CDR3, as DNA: TGTGCCAGCAGCTTAGCGCTGGGGGGGGAAAAGTTCTTC. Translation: CASSLALGGEKFF.